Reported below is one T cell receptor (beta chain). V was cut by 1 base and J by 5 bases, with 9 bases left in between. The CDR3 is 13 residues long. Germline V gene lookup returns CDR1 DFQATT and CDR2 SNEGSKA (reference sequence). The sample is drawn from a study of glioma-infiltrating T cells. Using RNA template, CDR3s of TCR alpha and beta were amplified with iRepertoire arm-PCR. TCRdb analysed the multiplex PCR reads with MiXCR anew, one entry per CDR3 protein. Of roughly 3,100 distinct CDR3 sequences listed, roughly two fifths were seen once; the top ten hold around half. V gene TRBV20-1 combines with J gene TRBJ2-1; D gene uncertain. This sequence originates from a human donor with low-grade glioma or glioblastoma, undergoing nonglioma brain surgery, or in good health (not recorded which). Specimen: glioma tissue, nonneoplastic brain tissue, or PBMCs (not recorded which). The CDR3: CSARVRTNNEQFF. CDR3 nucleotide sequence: TGCAGTGCTAGAGTTAGGACCAACAATGAGCAGTTCTTC.